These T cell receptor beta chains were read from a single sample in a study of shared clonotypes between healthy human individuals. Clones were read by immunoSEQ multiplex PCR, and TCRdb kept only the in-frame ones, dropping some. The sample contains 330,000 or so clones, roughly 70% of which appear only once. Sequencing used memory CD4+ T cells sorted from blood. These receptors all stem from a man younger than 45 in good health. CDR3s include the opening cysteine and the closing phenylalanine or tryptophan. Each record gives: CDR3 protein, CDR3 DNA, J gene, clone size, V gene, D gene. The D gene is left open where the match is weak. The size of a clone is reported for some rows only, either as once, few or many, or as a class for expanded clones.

CASTPSGGRTEAFF | TGTGCCAGCACCCCCTCGGGCGGGCGGACTGAAGCTTTCTTT | TRBJ1-1 | NA | TRBV28 | NA
CATSRKRQGWETQYF | TGTGCCACCAGCAGAAAGAGACAGGGCTGGGAGACCCAGTACTTC | TRBJ2-5 | NA | TRBV15 | TRBD1
CASGIPGQGQPSTDTQYF | TGTGCCAGCGGGATACCGGGACAGGGCCAACCTAGCACAGATACGCAGTATTTT | TRBJ2-3 | NA | TRBV25-1 | TRBD1
CASSPSKDREIAFF | TGTGCCAGCAGCCCATCGAAGGACAGGGAAATAGCTTTCTTT | TRBJ1-1 | few | TRBV7-9 | TRBD1
CASSLGTGYNEQFF | TGCGCCAGCAGCTTGGGGACAGGATACAATGAGCAGTTCTTC | TRBJ2-1 | NA | TRBV5-1 | TRBD1
CASSLWVETQYF | TGTGCCAGCAGCTTATGGGTGGAGACCCAGTACTTC | TRBJ2-5 | NA | TRBV11-2 | NA
CASSLGGTNEKLFF | TGTGCCAGCAGCTTAGGGGGAACTAATGAAAAACTGTTTTTT | TRBJ1-4 | NA | TRBV7-2 | NA
CASSLIAMTDTGELFF | TGTGCCAGCAGCTTAATCGCGATGACGGACACCGGGGAGCTGTTTTTT | TRBJ2-2 | few | TRBV11-3 | NA
CASSEGLTAPQAFF | TGTGCCAGCAGTGAGGGACTGACGGCCCCCCAAGCTTTCTTT | TRBJ1-1 | few | TRBV6-1 | NA
CASSATGTGAETQYF | TGTGCCAGCAGCGCGACCGGAACAGGGGCAGAGACCCAGTACTTC | TRBJ2-5 | NA | TRBV11-3 | TRBD1
CASRRDSSGEETQYF | TGTGCCAGCAGGCGGGACTCATCGGGTGAAGAGACCCAGTACTTC | TRBJ2-5 | NA | TRBV2 | NA
CASSQVGRTGELFF | TGCGCCAGCAGCCAAGTCGGACGCACAGGGGAGCTGTTTTTT | TRBJ2-2 | NA | TRBV4-3 | NA
CASSPPGTGYEKLFF | TGTGCCAGCAGCCCACCTGGGACAGGGTATGAAAAACTGTTTTTT | TRBJ1-4 | NA | TRBV7-9 | TRBD1
CASSLEGNTIYF | TGTGCCAGCAGCTTAGAAGGAAACACCATATATTTT | TRBJ1-3 | NA | TRBV7-9 | NA
CASSLVWDRTPYEQYF | TGTGCCAGCAGCTTAGTGTGGGACCGTACCCCCTACGAGCAGTACTTC | TRBJ2-7 | NA | TRBV7-2 | NA
CASSSPGTAPYEQYF | TGTGCCAGCAGTTCTCCCGGGACAGCTCCCTACGAGCAGTACTTC | TRBJ2-7 | NA | TRBV28 | TRBD1
CASSPRTSGRPYNEQFF | TGTGCCAGCAGCCCACGGACTAGCGGGAGACCCTACAATGAGCAGTTCTTC | TRBJ2-1 | NA | TRBV14 | TRBD2
CASRRTSGYEQYF | TGCGCCAGCCGGAGGACTAGCGGATACGAGCAGTACTTC | TRBJ2-7 | NA | TRBV5-1 | TRBD2
CASSGGGNYGYTF | TGTGCCAGCAGTGGAGGCGGGAACTATGGCTACACCTTC | TRBJ1-2 | NA | TRBV2 | NA
CASSIGGGWSYGYTF | TGTGCCAGTAGTATTGGTGGGGGCTGGAGCTATGGCTACACCTTC | TRBJ1-2 | NA | TRBV19 | NA
CASSRGTIASEQYF | TGTGCCAGCAGCCGAGGGACAATAGCGAGTGAGCAGTACTTC | TRBJ2-7 | NA | TRBV5-6 | NA
CASSDFAGAGYNEQFF | TGCGCCAGCAGTGACTTTGCGGGAGCGGGATACAATGAGCAGTTCTTC | TRBJ2-1 | few | TRBV10-2 | TRBD2
CASSPIGYNTLYAFF | TGTGCCAGCAGTCCCATCGGGTACAACACCCTTTACGCTTTCTTT | TRBJ1-1 | many | TRBV6-1 | NA
CASSLRQGGLGTQYF | TGTGCCAGCAGTCTCCGACAGGGGGGACTCGGGACCCAGTACTTC | TRBJ2-5 | NA | TRBV27 | TRBD1
CASSGRGRRTDTQYF | TGTGCCAGCAGCGGCAGGGGGCGCCGGACAGATACGCAGTATTTT | TRBJ2-3 | NA | TRBV7-2 | TRBD1
CASSDMGQGARQPQHF | TGTGCCAGCAGTGATATGGGACAGGGGGCTCGTCAGCCCCAGCATTTT | TRBJ1-5 | NA | TRBV2 | TRBD1
CASSEPSRLAGGGEQYF | TGTGCCAGCAGTGAACCCTCGCGACTAGCCGGGGGAGGGGAGCAGTACTTC | TRBJ2-7 | once | TRBV6-1 | TRBD2
CASSLSVKKTQYF | TGTGCCAGCAGTTTATCGGTCAAGAAGACCCAGTACTTC | TRBJ2-5 | NA | TRBV27 | NA
CASSVAGPTYEQYF | TGTGCCAGCAGCGTAGCCGGGCCTACCTACGAGCAGTACTTC | TRBJ2-7 | NA | TRBV11-2 | NA
CASSLVAGAHNEQFF | TGCGCCAGCAGCTTGGTTGCGGGAGCCCACAATGAGCAGTTCTTC | TRBJ2-1 | NA | TRBV5-1 | TRBD2
CASNWGSPSSYNEQFF | TGTGCCAGTAACTGGGGCTCCCCCAGCTCCTACAATGAGCAGTTCTTC | TRBJ2-1 | NA | TRBV5-6 | NA
CASRAGVAGGPQFF | TGTGCCAGCAGGGCCGGGGTAGCGGGAGGCCCGCAGTTCTTC | TRBJ2-1 | NA | TRBV2 | TRBD2
CASSRWETQYF | TGTGCCAGTAGTCGGTGGGAGACCCAGTACTTC | TRBJ2-5 | NA | TRBV19 | NA
CASSVRGSDTQYF | TGTGCCAGCAGCGTACGAGGATCAGATACGCAGTATTTT | TRBJ2-3 | NA | TRBV9 | NA
CASSPRGNTGELFF | TGTGCCAGCAGCCCGAGAGGGAACACCGGGGAGCTGTTTTTT | TRBJ2-2 | once | TRBV25-1 | NA
CASSPQRASTGYEQFF | TGTGCCAGCTCACCGCAGAGGGCTAGCACTGGCTATGAGCAGTTCTTC | TRBJ2-1 | NA | TRBV18 | NA
CASSVAAVVTGNEKLFF | TGTGCCAGCAGTGTTGCGGCGGTCGTAACAGGGAATGAAAAACTGTTTTTT | TRBJ1-4 | few | TRBV2 | NA
CAISEARVGQPQHF | TGTGCCATCAGTGAAGCTCGGGTGGGGCAGCCCCAGCATTTT | TRBJ1-5 | NA | TRBV10-3 | NA
CASTTIGELFF | TGTGCCAGTACGACGATCGGGGAGCTGTTTTTT | TRBJ2-2 | NA | TRBV19 | NA
CASSSQTGTSLSGANVLTF | TGCGCCAGCAGCTCCCAGACAGGGACCTCCCTCTCTGGGGCCAACGTCCTGACTTTC | TRBJ2-6 | NA | TRBV5-1 | TRBD1
CASSLVSGRSSKNTQYF | TGTGCCAGCAGCTTAGTTAGCGGGAGAAGTAGTAAAAATACGCAGTATTTT | TRBJ2-3 | few | TRBV7-2 | TRBD2
CASSLGAGTYNEQFF | TGCGCCAGCAGCTTGGGAGCGGGGACATACAATGAGCAGTTCTTC | TRBJ2-1 | NA | TRBV5-1 | NA
CASTYGGRLTGELFF | TGTGCCAGCACCTATGGGGGCCGACTAACCGGGGAGCTGTTTTTT | TRBJ2-2 | NA | TRBV5-8 | NA
CASSQDYPGPAFF | TGTGCCAGCAGCCAAGATTATCCAGGGCCAGCTTTCTTT | TRBJ1-1 | once | TRBV14 | NA
CASSQDRGRVSYNEQFF | TGTGCCAGCAGCCAAGATCGCGGGAGGGTCTCCTACAATGAGCAGTTCTTC | TRBJ2-1 | NA | TRBV14 | TRBD2
CASSWDRGRTYEQFF | TGTGCCAGCAGCTGGGACAGGGGGCGCACGTATGAGCAGTTCTTC | TRBJ2-1 | NA | TRBV6-5 | TRBD1
CASSRDKQETQYF | TGTGCCAGCAGCCGAGACAAACAAGAGACCCAGTACTTC | TRBJ2-5 | once | TRBV7-8 | NA
CASSLAGGRETQYF | TGCGCCAGCAGCCTAGCGGGAGGGAGGGAGACCCAGTACTTC | TRBJ2-5 | NA | TRBV4-1 | TRBD2
CASSHVGGEQFF | TGTGCCAGCAGCCACGTCGGGGGTGAGCAGTTCTTC | TRBJ2-1 | NA | TRBV7-9 | NA